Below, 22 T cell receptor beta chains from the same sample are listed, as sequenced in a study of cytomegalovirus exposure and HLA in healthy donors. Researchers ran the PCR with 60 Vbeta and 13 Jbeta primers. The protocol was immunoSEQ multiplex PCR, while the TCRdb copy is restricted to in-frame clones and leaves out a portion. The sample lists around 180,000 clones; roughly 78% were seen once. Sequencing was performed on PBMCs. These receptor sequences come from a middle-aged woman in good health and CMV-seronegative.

The DNA of the CDR3 is TGTGCCAGCAGCGTGGCGAGGGGGCGAGGCTACACCTTC. Amino acid sequence: CASSVARGRGYTF. V gene TRBV9 combines with J gene TRBJ1-2; 7 bases are shared with TRBD1. The germline CDR1 and CDR2 sequences are SGDLS and YYNGEE. J gave up 8 bases and V 2 bases, and 6 bases lay outside the gene matches. The CDR3 contains 13 residues.

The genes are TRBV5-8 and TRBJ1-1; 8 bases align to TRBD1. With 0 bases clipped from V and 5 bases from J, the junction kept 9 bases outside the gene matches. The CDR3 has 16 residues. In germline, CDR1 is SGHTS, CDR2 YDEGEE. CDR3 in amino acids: CASSLGDRRSGTEAFF. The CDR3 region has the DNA TGTGCCAGCAGCTTGGGGGACAGGCGGTCGGGAACTGAAGCTTTCTTT.

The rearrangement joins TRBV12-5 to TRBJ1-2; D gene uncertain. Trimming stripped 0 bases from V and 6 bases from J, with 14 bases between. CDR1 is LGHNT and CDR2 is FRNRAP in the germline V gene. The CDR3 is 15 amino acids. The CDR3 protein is CASGLVPSGVHGYTF. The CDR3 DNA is TGTGCTAGTGGTTTGGTGCCTTCGGGTGTTCATGGCTACACCTTC. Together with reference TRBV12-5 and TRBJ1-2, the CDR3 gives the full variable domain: DARVTQTPRHKVTEMGQEVTMRCQPILGHNTVFWYRQTMMQGLELLAYFRNRAPLDDSGMPKDRFSAEMPDATLATLKIQPSEPRDSAVYFCASGLVPSGVHGYTFGSGTRLTVV.

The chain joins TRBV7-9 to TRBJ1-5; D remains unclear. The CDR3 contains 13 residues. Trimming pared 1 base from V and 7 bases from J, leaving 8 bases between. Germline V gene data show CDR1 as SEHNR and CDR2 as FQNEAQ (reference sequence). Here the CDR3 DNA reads TGTGCCAGCAGCTTAGATATGCGGCAGCCCCAGCATTTT. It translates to CASSLDMRQPQHF.

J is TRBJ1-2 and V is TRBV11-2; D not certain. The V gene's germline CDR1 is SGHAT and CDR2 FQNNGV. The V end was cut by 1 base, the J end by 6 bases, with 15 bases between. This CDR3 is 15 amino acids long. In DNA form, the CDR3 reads TGTGCCAGCAGCTTAGGTGCCAGCGTCGGGGATGGCTACACCTTC. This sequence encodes CASSLGASVGDGYTF.

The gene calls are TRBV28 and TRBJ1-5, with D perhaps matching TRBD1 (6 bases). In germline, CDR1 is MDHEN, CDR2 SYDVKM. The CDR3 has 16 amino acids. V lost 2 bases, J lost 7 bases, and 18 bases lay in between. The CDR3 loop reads CASSLSTPGDRQPQHF. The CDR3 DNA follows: TGTGCCAGCAGTTTAAGTACCCCAGGGGATAGACAGCCCCAGCATTTT.

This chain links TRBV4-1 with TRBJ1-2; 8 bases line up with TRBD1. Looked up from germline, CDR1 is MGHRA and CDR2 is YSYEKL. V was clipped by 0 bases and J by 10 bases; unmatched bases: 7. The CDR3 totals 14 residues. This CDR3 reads CASSQDRQGNLYTF. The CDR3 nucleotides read TGCGCCAGCAGCCAAGATCGACAGGGGAACCTCTACACCTTC.

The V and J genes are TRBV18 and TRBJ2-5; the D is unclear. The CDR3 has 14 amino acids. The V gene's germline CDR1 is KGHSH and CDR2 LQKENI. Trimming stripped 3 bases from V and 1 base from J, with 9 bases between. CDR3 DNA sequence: TGTGCCAGCTCACCCCTACCGGGCCAAGAGACCCAGTACTTC. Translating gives CASSPLPGQETQYF. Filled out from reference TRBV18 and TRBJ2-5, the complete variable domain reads NAGVMQNPRHLVRRRGQEARLRCSPMKGHSHVYWYRQLPEEGLKFMVYLQKENIIDESGMPKERFSAEFPKEGPSILRIQQVVRGDSAAYFCASSPLPGQETQYFGPGTRLLVL.

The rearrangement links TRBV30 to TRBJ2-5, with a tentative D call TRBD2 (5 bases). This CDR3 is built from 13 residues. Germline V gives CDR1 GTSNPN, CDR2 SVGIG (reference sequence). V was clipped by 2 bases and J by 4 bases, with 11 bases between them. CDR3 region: CAWSSGSGETQYF. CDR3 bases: TGTGCCTGGAGTTCGGGGAGCGGAGAGACCCAGTACTTC.

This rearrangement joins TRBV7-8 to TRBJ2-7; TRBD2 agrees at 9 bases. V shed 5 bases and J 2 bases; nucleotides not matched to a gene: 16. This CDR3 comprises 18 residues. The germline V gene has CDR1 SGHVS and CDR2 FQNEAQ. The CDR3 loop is CASSPSTSGRRPPYEQYF. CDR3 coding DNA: TGTGCCAGCAGCCCCTCAACTAGCGGGCGCCGTCCTCCCTACGAGCAGTACTTC.

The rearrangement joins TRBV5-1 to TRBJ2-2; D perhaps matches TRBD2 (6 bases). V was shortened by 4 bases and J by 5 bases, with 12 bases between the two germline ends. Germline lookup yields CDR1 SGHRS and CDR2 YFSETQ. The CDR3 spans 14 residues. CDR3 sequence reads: CASSRDSSTGELFF. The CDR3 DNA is TGCGCCAGCAGCCGGGACTCATCAACCGGGGAGCTGTTTTTT.

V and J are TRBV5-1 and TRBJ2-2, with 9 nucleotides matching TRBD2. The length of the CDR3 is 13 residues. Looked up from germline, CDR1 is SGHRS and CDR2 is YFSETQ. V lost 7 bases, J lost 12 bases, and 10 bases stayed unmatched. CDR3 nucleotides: TGCGCCAGCCGGGAGGCGGGAGGGCCAAAGCTGTTTTTT. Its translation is CASREAGGPKLFF.

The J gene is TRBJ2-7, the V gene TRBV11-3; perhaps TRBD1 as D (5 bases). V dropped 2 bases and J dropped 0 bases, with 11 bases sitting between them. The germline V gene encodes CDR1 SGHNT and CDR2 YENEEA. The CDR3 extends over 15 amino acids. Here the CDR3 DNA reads TGTGCCAGCAGCTTATGGGGCGAGGACTCCTACGAGCAGTACTTC. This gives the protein CASSLWGEDSYEQYF.

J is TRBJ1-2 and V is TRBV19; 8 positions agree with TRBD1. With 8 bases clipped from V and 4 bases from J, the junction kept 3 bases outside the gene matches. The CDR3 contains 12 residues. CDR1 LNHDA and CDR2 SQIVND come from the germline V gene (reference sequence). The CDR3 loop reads CASSDRAYGYTF. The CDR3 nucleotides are TGTGCCAGTTCGGACAGGGCCTATGGCTACACCTTC.

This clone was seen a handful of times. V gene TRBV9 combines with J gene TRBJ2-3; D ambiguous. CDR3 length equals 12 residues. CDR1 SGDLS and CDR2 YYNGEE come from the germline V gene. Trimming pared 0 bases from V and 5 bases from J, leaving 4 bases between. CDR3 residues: CASSVDGDTQYF. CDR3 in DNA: TGTGCCAGCAGCGTAGACGGAGATACGCAGTATTTT.

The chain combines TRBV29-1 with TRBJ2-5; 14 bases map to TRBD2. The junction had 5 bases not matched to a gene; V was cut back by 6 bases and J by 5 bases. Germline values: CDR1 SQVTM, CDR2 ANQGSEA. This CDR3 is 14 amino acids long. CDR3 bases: TGCAGCGTCCGACTAGCGGGGGGGCGGGAGACCCAGTACTTC. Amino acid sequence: CSVRLAGGRETQYF.

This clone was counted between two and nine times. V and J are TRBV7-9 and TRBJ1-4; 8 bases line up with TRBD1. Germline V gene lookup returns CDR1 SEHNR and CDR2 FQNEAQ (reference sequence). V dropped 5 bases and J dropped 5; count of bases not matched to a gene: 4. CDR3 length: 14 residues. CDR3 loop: CASSRDRRNEKLFF. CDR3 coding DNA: TGTGCCAGCAGCAGGGACAGGCGAAATGAAAAACTGTTTTTT.

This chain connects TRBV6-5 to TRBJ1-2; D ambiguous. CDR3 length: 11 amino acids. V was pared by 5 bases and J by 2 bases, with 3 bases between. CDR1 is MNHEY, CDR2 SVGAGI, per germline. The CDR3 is CASSGNYGYTF. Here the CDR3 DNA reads TGTGCCAGCAGTGGCAACTATGGCTACACCTTC.

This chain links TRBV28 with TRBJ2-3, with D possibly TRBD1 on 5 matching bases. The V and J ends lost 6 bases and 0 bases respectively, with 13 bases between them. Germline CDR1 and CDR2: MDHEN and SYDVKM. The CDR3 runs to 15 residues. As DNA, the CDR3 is TGTGCCAGCAGCTCCTTACGACAGAGCACAGATACGCAGTATTTT. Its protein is CASSSLRQSTDTQYF.

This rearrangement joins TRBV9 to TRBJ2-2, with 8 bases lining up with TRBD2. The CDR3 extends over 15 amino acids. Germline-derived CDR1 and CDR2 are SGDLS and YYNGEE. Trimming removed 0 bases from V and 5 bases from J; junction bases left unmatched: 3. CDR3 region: CASSVATGGTGELFF. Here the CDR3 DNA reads TGTGCCAGCAGCGTAGCAACGGGAGGGACCGGGGAGCTGTTTTTT.

The CDR3 spells CASSLVTDTSYEQYF. The CDR3, as DNA: TGTGCCAGCAGCTTGGTGACAGATACCTCCTACGAGCAGTACTTC. V and J are TRBV5-8 and TRBJ2-7, with D perhaps TRBD1 (5 bases). From germline, CDR1 is SGHTS and CDR2 YDEGEE. V was clipped by 0 bases and J by 0 bases, with 10 bases between them. CDR3 length: 15 amino acids.

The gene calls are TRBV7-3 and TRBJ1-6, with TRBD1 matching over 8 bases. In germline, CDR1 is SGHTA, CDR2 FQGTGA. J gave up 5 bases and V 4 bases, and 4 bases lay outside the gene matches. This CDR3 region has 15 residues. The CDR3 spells CASSSHRGDNSPLHF. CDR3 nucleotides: TGTGCCAGCAGCTCTCACAGGGGGGATAATTCACCCCTCCACTTT.